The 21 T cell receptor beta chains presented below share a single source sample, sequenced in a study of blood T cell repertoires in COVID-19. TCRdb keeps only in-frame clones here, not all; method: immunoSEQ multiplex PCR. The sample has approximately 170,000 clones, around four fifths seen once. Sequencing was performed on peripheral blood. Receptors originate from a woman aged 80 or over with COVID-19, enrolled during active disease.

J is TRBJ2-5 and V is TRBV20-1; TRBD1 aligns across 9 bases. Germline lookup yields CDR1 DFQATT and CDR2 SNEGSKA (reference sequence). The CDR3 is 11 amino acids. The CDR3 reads CRAGQGETQYF. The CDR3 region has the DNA TGCAGGGCTGGACAGGGGGAGACCCAGTACTTC.

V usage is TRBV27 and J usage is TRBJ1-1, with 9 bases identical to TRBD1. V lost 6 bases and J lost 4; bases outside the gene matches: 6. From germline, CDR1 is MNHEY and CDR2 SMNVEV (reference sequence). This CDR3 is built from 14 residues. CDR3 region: CASSKTGGITEAFF. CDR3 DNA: TGTGCCAGCAGCAAGACAGGGGGGATCACTGAAGCTTTCTTT.

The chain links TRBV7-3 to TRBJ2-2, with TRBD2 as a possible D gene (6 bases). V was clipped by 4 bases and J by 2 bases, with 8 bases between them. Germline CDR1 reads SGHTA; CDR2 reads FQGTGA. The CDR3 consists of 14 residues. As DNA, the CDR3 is TGTGCCAGCAGCTCCGCGGGAAACACCGGGGAGCTGTTTTTT. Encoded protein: CASSSAGNTGELFF.

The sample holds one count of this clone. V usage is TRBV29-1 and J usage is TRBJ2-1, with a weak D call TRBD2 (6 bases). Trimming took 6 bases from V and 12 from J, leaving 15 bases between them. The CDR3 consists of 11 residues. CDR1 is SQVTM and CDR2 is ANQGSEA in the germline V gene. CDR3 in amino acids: CSVGRGTSQFF. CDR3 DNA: TGCAGCGTCGGTCGGGGGACCTCGCAGTTCTTC.

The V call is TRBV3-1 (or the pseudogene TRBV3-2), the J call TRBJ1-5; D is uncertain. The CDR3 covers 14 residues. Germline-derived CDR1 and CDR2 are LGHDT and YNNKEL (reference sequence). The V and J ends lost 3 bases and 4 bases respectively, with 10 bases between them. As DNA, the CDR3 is TGTGCCAGCAGCCAGTCGACAAAGAATCAGCCCCAGCATTTT. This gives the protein CASSQSTKNQPQHF.

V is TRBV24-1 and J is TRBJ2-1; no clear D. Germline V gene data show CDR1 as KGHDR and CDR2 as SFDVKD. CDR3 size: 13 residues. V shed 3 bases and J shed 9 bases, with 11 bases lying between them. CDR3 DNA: TGTGCCACCAGTGATCCAGTGGTTGGTGAGCAGTTCTTC. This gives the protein CATSDPVVGEQFF.

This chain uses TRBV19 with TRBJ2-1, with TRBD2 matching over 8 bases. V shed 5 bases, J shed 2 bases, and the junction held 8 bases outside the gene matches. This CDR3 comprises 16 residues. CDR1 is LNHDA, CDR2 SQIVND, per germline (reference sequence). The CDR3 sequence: CASSVTGGSPYNEQFF. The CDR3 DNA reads TGTGCCAGTAGTGTAACGGGGGGGAGCCCCTACAATGAGCAGTTCTTC.

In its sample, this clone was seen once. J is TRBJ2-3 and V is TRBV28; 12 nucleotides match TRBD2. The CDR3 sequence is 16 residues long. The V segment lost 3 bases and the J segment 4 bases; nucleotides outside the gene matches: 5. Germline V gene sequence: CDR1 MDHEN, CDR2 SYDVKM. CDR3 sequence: CASSLGTSGLADTQYF. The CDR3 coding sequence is TGTGCCAGCAGTTTGGGGACTAGCGGGTTGGCAGATACGCAGTATTTT.

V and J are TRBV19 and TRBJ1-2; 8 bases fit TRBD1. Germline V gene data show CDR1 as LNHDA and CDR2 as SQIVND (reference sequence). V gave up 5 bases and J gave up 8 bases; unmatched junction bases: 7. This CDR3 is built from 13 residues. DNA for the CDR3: TGTGCCAGTAGTCCGAGGGGACAGGTGGGCTACACCTTC. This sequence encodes CASSPRGQVGYTF.

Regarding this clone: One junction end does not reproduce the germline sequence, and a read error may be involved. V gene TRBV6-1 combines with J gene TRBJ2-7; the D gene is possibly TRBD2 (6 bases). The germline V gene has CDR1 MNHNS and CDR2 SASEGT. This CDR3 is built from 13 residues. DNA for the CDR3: TGTGCCAGCAGTGAACTTTTGGAGGGGATCCCTATTTTC. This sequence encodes CASSELLEGIPIF.

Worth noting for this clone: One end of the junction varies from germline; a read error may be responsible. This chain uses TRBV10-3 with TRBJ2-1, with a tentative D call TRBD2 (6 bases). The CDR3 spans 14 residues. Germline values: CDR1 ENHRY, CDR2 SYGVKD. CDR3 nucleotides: TGTGCCATGGGATCGGGGGTAGGCTACAGTGAGCAGTTCTTC. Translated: CAMGSGVGYSEQFF.

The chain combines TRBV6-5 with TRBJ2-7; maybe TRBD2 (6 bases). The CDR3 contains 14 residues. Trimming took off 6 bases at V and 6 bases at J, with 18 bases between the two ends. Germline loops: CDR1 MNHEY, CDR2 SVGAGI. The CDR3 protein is CASSLGALGGEQYF. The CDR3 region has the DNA TGTGCCAGCAGCCTGGGCGCTCTGGGGGGCGAGCAGTACTTC.

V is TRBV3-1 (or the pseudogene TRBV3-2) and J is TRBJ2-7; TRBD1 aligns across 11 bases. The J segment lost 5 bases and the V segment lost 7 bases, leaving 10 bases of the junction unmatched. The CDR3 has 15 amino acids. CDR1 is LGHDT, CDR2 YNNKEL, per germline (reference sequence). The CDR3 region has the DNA TGTGCCAGCACCCTCGGGACAGGGGGGGATAACGAGCAGTACTTC. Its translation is CASTLGTGGDNEQYF.

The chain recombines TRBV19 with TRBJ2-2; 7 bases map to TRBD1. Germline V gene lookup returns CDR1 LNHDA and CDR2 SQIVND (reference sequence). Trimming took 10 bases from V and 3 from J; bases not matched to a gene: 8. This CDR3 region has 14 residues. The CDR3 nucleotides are TGTGCCACCATTAATCAGGGGGACACCGGGGAGCTGTTTTTT. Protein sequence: CATINQGDTGELFF.

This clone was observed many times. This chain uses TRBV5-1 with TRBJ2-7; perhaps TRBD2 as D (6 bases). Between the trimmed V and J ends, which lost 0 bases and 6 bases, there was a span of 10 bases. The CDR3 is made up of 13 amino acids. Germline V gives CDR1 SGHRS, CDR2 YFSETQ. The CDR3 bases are TGCGCCAGCAGCTTGGAGGCAGCGGGCGAGCAGTACTTC. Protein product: CASSLEAAGEQYF. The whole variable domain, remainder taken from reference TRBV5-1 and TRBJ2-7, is KAGVTQTPRYLIKTRGQQVTLSCSPISGHRSVSWYQQTPGQGLQFLFEYFSETQRNKGNFPGRFSGRQFSNSRSEMNVSTLELGDSALYLCASSLEAAGEQYFGPGTRLTVT.

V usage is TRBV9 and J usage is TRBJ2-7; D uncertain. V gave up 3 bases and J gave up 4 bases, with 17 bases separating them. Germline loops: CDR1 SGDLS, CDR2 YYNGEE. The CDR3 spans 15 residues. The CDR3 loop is CASSAQSTAEYEQYF. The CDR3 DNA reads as TGTGCCAGCAGCGCACAGTCTACGGCTGAGTACGAGCAGTACTTC.

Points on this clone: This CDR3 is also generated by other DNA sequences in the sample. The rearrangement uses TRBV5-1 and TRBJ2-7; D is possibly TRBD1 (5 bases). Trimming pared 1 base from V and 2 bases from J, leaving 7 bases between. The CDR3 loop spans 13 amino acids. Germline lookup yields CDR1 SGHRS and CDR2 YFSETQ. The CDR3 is CASSLQGTYEQYF. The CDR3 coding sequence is TGCGCCAGCAGCTTGCAGGGAACCTACGAGCAGTACTTC.

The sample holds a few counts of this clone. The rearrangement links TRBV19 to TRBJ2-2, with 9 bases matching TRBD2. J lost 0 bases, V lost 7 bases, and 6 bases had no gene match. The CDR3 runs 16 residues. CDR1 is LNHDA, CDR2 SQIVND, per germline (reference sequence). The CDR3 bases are TGTGCCAGTAAGGGAGCGGGGGGCCCGAACACCGGGGAGCTGTTTTTT. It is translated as CASKGAGGPNTGELFF.

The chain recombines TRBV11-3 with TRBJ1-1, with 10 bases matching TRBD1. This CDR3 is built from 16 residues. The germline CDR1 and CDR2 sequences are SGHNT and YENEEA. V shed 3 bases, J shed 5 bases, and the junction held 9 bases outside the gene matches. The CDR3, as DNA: TGTGCCAGCAGCTTTGGGACAGGGGTTGGCGGAACTGAAGCTTTCTTT. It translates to CASSFGTGVGGTEAFF.

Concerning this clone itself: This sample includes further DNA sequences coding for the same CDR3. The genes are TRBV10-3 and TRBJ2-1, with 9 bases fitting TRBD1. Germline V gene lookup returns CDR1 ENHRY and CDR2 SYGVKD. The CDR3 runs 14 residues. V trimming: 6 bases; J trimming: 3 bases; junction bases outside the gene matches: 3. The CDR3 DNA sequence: TGTGCCATCAGGGGACAGGGTAGCTACAATGAGCAGTTCTTC. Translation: CAIRGQGSYNEQFF.

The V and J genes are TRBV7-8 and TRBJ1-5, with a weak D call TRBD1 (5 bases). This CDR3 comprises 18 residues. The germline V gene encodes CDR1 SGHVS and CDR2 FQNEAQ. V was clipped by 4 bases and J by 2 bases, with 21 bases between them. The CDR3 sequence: CASSSSGLGGRGNQPQHF. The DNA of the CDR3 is TGTGCCAGCAGCTCTTCCGGGCTCGGGGGACGGGGCAATCAGCCCCAGCATTTT. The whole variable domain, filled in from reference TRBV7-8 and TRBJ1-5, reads GAGVSQSPRYKVAKRGQDVALRCDPISGHVSLFWYQQALGQGPEFLTYFQNEAQLDKSGLPSDRFFAERPEGSVSTLKIQRTQQEDSAVYLCASSSSGLGGRGNQPQHFGDGTRLSIL.